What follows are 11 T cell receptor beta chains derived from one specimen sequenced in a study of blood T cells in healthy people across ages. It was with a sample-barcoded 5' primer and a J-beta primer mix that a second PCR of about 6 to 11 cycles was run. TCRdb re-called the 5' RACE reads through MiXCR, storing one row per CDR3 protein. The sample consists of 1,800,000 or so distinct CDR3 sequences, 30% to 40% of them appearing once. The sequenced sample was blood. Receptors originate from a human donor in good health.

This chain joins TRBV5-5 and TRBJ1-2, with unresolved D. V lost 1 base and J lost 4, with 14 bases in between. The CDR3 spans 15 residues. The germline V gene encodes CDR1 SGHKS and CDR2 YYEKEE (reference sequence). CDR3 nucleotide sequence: TGTGCCAGCAGCTTGTCGGATAGCCAAATCTATGGCTACACCTTC. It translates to CASSLSDSQIYGYTF.

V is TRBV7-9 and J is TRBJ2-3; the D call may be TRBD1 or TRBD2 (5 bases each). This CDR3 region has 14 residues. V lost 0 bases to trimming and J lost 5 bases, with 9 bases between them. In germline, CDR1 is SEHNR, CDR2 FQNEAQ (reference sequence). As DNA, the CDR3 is TGTGCCAGCAGCTTAGCGGGGACCGAAGATACGCAGTATTTT. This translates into CASSLAGTEDTQYF.

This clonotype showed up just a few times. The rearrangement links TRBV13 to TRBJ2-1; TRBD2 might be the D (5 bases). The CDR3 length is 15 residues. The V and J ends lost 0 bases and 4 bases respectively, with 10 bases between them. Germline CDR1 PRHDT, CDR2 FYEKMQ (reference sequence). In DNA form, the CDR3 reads TGTGCCAGCAGCTTAGGCCTTGGACTTTACAATGAGCAGTTCTTC. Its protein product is CASSLGLGLYNEQFF.

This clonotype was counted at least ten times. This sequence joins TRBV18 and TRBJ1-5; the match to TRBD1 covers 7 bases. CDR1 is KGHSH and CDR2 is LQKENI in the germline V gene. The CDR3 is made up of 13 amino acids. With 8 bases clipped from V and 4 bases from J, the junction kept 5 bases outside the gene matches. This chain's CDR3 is CASSPGQNQPQHF. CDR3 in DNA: TGTGCCAGCAGTCCGGGACAGAATCAGCCCCAGCATTTT.

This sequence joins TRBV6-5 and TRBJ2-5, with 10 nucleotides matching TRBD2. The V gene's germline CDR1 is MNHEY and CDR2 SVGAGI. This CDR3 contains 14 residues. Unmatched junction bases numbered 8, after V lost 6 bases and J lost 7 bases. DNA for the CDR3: TGTGCCAGCAGATCCCCCGGACTAGCGGCGACCCAGTACTTC. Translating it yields CASRSPGLAATQYF.

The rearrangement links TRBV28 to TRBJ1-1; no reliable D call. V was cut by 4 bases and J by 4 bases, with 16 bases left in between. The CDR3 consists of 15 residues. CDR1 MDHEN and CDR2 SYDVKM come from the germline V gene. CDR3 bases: TGTGCCAGCAGTTCCCCCCGGGCCACGGGCACTGAAGCTTTCTTT. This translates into CASSSPRATGTEAFF.

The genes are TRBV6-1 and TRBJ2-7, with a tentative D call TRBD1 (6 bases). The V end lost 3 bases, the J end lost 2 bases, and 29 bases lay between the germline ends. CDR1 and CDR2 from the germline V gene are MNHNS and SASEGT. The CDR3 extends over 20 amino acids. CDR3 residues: CASSDPLFPGHLQRAYEQYF. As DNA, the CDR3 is TGTGCCAGCAGTGACCCCCTTTTTCCGGGACACCTTCAAAGGGCCTACGAGCAGTACTTC.

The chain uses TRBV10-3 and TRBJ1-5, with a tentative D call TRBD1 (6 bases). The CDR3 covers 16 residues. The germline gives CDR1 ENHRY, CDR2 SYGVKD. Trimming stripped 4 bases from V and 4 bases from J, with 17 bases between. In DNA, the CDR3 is TGTGCCATCAGTGGGCCCGGGGGGGCCCCTAATCAGCCCCAGCATTTT. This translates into CAISGPGGAPNQPQHF.

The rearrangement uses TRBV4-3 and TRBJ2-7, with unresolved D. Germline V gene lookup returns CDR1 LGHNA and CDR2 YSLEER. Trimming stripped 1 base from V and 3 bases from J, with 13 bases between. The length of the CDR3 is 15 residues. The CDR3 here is CASSQGYWRSYEQYF. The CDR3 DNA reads TGCGCCAGCAGCCAAGGATATTGGAGAAGCTACGAGCAGTACTTC.

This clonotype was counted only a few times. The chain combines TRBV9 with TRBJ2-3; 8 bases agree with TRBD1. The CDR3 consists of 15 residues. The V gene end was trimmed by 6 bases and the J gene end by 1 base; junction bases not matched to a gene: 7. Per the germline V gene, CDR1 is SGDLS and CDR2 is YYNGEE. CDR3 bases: TGTGCCAGCACCCTTTCAGGGGGCCGCACAGATACGCAGTATTTT. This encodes CASTLSGGRTDTQYF. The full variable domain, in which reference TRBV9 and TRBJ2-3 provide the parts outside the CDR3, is DSGVTQTPKHLITATGQRVTLRCSPRSGDLSVYWYQQSLDQGLQFLIQYYNGEERAKGNILERFSAQQFPDLHSELNLSSLELGDSALYFCASTLSGGRTDTQYFGPGTRLTVL.

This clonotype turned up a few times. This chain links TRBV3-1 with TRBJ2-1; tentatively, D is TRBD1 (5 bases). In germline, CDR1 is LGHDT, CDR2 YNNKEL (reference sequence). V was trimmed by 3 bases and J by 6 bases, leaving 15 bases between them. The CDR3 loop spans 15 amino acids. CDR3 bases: TGTGCCAGCAGCCACAGGGTCATAGTGGGCAATGAGCAGTTCTTC. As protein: CASSHRVIVGNEQFF.